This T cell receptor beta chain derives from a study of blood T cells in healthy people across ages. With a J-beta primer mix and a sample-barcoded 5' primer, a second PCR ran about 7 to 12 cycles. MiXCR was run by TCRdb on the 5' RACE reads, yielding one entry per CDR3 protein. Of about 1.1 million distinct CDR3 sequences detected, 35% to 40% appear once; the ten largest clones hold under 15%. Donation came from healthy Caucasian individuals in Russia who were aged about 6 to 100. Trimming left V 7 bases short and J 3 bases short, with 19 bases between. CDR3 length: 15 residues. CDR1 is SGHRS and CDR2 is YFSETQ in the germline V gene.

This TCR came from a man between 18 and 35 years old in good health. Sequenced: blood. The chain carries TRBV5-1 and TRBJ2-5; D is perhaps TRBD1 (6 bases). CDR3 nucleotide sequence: TGCGCCAGCCGCCCCCAACAGGGCGTAAAAGAGACCCAGTACTTC. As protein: CASRPQQGVKETQYF.